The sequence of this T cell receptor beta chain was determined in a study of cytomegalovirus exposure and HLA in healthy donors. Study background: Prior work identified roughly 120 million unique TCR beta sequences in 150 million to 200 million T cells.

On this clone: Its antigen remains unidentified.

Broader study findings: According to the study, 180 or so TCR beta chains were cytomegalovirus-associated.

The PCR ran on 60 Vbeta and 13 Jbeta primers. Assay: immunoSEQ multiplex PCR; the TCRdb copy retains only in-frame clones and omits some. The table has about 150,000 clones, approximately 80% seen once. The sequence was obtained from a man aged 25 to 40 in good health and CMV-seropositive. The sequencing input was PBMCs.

The CDR3 bases are TGTGCCAGCTTACGGGACAGGAGCTCCTACGAGCAGTACTTC. Protein sequence: CASLRDRSSYEQYF. This sequence joins TRBV18 and TRBJ2-7; TRBD1 matches 8 bases. Germline lookup yields CDR1 KGHSH and CDR2 LQKENI. The CDR3 totals 14 residues. With 7 bases clipped from V and 0 bases from J, the junction kept 5 bases outside the gene matches.